What follows are 25 T cell receptor beta chains derived from one specimen sequenced in a study of OX40 agonist ivuxolimab in advanced cancers. TCRdb's table, derived via immunoSEQ multiplex PCR, lists solely in-frame clones and lacks some. The sample records about 6,500 clones, roughly 63% being singletons. Sequencing was performed on CD4+ or CD8+ T cells sorted from blood, taken in a trial of the OX40 agonist ivuxolimab. These receptors all stem from an adult with an advanced solid tumor such as melanoma, head and neck, liver or kidney cancer.

The rearrangement links TRBV27 to TRBJ2-7; D is undetermined. The V gene lost 6 bases and the J gene lost 5 bases, with 8 bases spanning the gap. Germline V gene data show CDR1 as MNHEY and CDR2 as SMNVEV (reference sequence). This CDR3 is 11 amino acids long. In DNA, the CDR3 is TGTGCCAGCAGCCAAAGGGACGAGCAGTACTTC. This translates into CASSQRDEQYF.

This chain links TRBV7-8 with TRBJ2-7; D not certain. Trimming removed 3 bases from V and 6 bases from J, with 15 bases in between. The CDR3 runs 14 residues. Germline loops: CDR1 SGHVS, CDR2 FQNEAQ. The CDR3 DNA reads TGTGCCAGCAGCTTTTTAGGGAACTATGCCGAGCAGTACTTC. This codes for CASSFLGNYAEQYF.

This sequence joins TRBV28 and TRBJ2-7, with 11 bases that match TRBD2. Unmatched junction bases numbered 13, after V lost 7 bases and J lost 2 bases. This CDR3 is 17 amino acids long. Germline values: CDR1 MDHEN, CDR2 SYDVKM. The CDR3 loop is CASTQREIAGGPYEQYF. DNA for the CDR3: TGTGCCAGCACACAACGGGAAATAGCGGGAGGGCCCTACGAGCAGTACTTC.

By share, this clone ranks as medium-sized. DNA of the CDR3: TGTGCCATCAGTGAAGTGGGACAGGGGGACGGCTACACCTTC. This sequence encodes CAISEVGQGDGYTF. The chain links TRBV10-3 to TRBJ1-2, with 11 bases lining up with TRBD1. There are 14 residues in the CDR3. Per the germline V gene, CDR1 is ENHRY and CDR2 is SYGVKD. V lost 3 bases, J lost 8 bases, and 5 bases stayed unmatched.

The chain joins TRBV30 to TRBJ1-6; possible D gene TRBD1, 5 bases. CDR1 and CDR2 (germline): GTSNPN, SVGIG (reference sequence). The V and J ends lost 1 base and 6 bases respectively, with 7 bases between them. The CDR3 covers 13 residues. The CDR3 spells CAWSAGLNSPLHF. CDR3 DNA: TGTGCCTGGAGTGCAGGGCTTAATTCACCCCTCCACTTT.

V and J are TRBV6-1 and TRBJ1-4; 8 bases map to TRBD1. The germline CDR1 and CDR2 sequences are MNHNS and SASEGT. This CDR3 has 14 amino acids. Trimming took 6 bases from V and 7 from J; bases not matched to a gene: 7. In DNA form, the CDR3 reads TGTGCCAGCAGCTTGACAGGGGAAACTGAAAAACTGTTTTTT. Protein product: CASSLTGETEKLFF.

The chain uses TRBV19 and TRBJ1-1; D uncertain. V shed 2 bases and J shed 4 bases, with 11 bases lying between them. Germline loops: CDR1 LNHDA, CDR2 SQIVND (reference sequence). CDR3 length: 14 residues. DNA of the CDR3: TGTGCCAGTAGTATAAGTGTGAGTGGCACTGAAGCTTTCTTT. Residues: CASSISVSGTEAFF.

The genes are TRBV18 and TRBJ1-3; D not resolved. Germline V CDR1 and CDR2: KGHSH, LQKENI. V lost 2 bases and J lost 4, with 12 bases in between. This CDR3 spans 15 amino acids. CDR3 DNA: TGTGCCAGCTCACCAAAGTCGAGTGAGGGAAACACCATATATTTT. Protein: CASSPKSSEGNTIYF.

The chain couples TRBV7-9 to TRBJ2-4; D may be TRBD1 or TRBD2 (5 bases each). Germline V gene data show CDR1 as SEHNR and CDR2 as FQNEAQ (reference sequence). Trimming took off 5 bases at V and 0 bases at J, with 17 bases between the two ends. CDR3 length equals 17 residues. CDR3 protein: CASSGLGTSEAKNIQYF. CDR3 in DNA: TGTGCCAGCAGCGGTTTGGGGACGTCGGAAGCCAAAAACATTCAGTACTTC.

The chain links TRBV29-1 to TRBJ1-1; no definite D call. CDR3 size: 11 residues. V lost 6 bases, J lost 3 bases, and 8 bases lay in between. Germline CDR1 and CDR2: SQVTM and ANQGSEA. The CDR3 region is CSVAGYTEAFF. The CDR3 DNA reads as TGCAGCGTGGCGGGGTACACTGAAGCTTTCTTT.

The table lists this clone with a few counts. This sequence joins TRBV25-1 and TRBJ2-5; possibly TRBD1 or TRBD2 for D (5 bases each). The V gene's germline CDR1 is MGHDK and CDR2 SYGVNS. This CDR3 region has 15 residues. Trimming shortened V by 2 bases and J by 3 bases, and 13 bases separated the two germline ends. Written as DNA, the CDR3 is TGTGCCAGCAGTGAAGACTGGGGGATAGAAGAGACCCAGTACTTC. Translating gives CASSEDWGIEETQYF. Full variable domain (outside the CDR3, taken from reference TRBV25-1 and TRBJ2-5): EADIYQTPRYLVIGTGKKITLECSQTMGHDKMYWYQQDPGMELHLIHYSYGVNSTEKGDLSSESTVSRIRTEHFPLTLESARPSHTSQYLCASSEDWGIEETQYFGPGTRLLVL.

The chain joins TRBV5-1 to TRBJ2-1; D is tentatively TRBD1 or TRBD2 (6 bases each). The CDR3 runs to 13 residues. V was cut by 0 bases and J by 8 bases, with 9 bases left in between. Per the germline V gene, CDR1 is SGHRS and CDR2 is YFSETQ. The CDR3, as DNA: TGCGCCAGCAGCTTGGCCGGGGGCTATGAGCAGTTCTTC. This codes for CASSLAGGYEQFF.

The chain carries TRBV2 and TRBJ1-3; tentatively, D is TRBD1 (5 bases). Germline V CDR1 and CDR2: SNHLY, FYNNEI. This CDR3 contains 14 residues. V was cut by 7 bases and J by 4 bases, with 14 bases left in between. The CDR3 bases are TGTGCCAGCAAAACATGGGACTCAGGAAACACCATATATTTT. This codes for CASKTWDSGNTIYF.

The gene calls are TRBV2 and TRBJ1-5; D unresolved. V was cut by 2 bases and J by 5 bases, with 7 bases left in between. The germline gives CDR1 SNHLY, CDR2 FYNNEI. This CDR3 is 13 amino acids long. The CDR3 here is CASSESGYQPQHF. The CDR3 nucleotides read TGTGCCAGCAGTGAAAGCGGGTATCAGCCCCAGCATTTT.

This chain uses TRBV13 with TRBJ2-7, with 7 bases fitting TRBD1. The V gene's germline CDR1 is PRHDT and CDR2 FYEKMQ (reference sequence). CDR3 length: 14 amino acids. V gave up 4 bases and J gave up 4 bases; unmatched junction bases: 7. In DNA, the CDR3 is TGTGCCAGCAGCTCACAGGGGTGGGGGTACGAGCAGTACTTC. It translates to CASSSQGWGYEQYF.

The rearrangement joins TRBV4-1 to TRBJ1-1; 7 bases map to TRBD1. This CDR3 is 17 amino acids long. CDR1 is MGHRA, CDR2 YSYEKL, per germline. V shed 1 base and J 3 bases; nucleotides not matched to a gene: 11. This CDR3 reads CASSQGPQGETYTEAFF. CDR3 coding DNA: TGCGCCAGCAGCCAAGGCCCGCAGGGGGAGACGTACACTGAAGCTTTCTTT.

V is TRBV5-1 and J is TRBJ2-1; D unclear. The CDR3 loop spans 15 amino acids. V dropped 0 bases and J dropped 1 base, with 8 bases sitting between them. Germline-derived CDR1 and CDR2 are SGHRS and YFSETQ. Written as DNA, the CDR3 is TGCGCCAGCAGCTTGGAGAAGTTTTCCTACAATGAGCAGTTCTTC. Translation: CASSLEKFSYNEQFF.

The chain uses TRBV2 and TRBJ2-7; D gene ambiguous. Trimming cost V 0 bases and J 1 base, with 13 bases left between them. Germline lookup yields CDR1 SNHLY and CDR2 FYNNEI. This CDR3 contains 16 residues. CDR3 DNA: TGTGCCAGCAGTGAAGCTGGTGGGTTAGAATCCTACGAGCAGTACTTC. Translation gives CASSEAGGLESYEQYF.

This clone was seen just once. The chain joins TRBV5-1 to TRBJ2-7; the match to TRBD1 covers 9 bases. The CDR3 spans 14 residues. The germline gives CDR1 SGHRS, CDR2 YFSETQ. Trimming cost V 2 bases and J 2 bases; bases outside gene matches: 2. The CDR3 DNA reads TGCGCCAGCAGCTTCGGGACAGGGACCTACGAGCAGTACTTC. It is translated as CASSFGTGTYEQYF.

This chain connects TRBV7-6 to TRBJ2-3, with 10 bases identical to TRBD2. The CDR3 runs to 18 residues. J gave up 5 bases and V 2 bases, and 13 bases lay outside the gene matches. Germline V gene lookup returns CDR1 SGHVS and CDR2 FNYEAQ. CDR3 in amino acids: CASSLSSWVAGGKDTQYF. DNA of the CDR3: TGTGCCAGCAGCTTATCTTCCTGGGTAGCGGGAGGCAAAGATACGCAGTATTTT.

The chain links TRBV28 to TRBJ2-1, with D perhaps being TRBD1 or TRBD2 (6 bases each). This CDR3 comprises 15 residues. Trimming took off 3 bases at V and 0 bases at J, with 9 bases between the two ends. The germline CDR1 and CDR2 sequences are MDHEN and SYDVKM. The CDR3 protein is CASSFRGPSYNEQFF. The CDR3 nucleotides are TGTGCCAGCAGTTTTCGGGGGCCCTCCTACAATGAGCAGTTCTTC.

The chain combines TRBV29-1 with TRBJ2-2, with D possibly TRBD2 on 6 matching bases. The length of the CDR3 is 17 residues. The germline V gene has CDR1 SQVTM and CDR2 ANQGSEA. Trimming left V 2 bases short and J 1 base short, with 17 bases between. The CDR3 DNA sequence: TGCAGCGTTGAAACACCCCGGCAAGCGGGGAACACCGGGGAGCTGTTTTTT. Amino acid sequence: CSVETPRQAGNTGELFF.

This clone was observed a handful of times. The J gene is TRBJ1-5, the V gene TRBV28; D may be TRBD1 (6 bases). CDR1 and CDR2 (germline): MDHEN, SYDVKM. Trimming cost V 9 bases and J 7 bases, with 13 bases left between them. CDR3 length: 12 residues. In DNA form, the CDR3 reads TGTGCCAGTAGATACCAGGGGCAGCCCCAGCATTTT. Translated: CASRYQGQPQHF.

The chain joins TRBV29-1 to TRBJ1-1, with D possibly matching TRBD1 (6 bases). CDR1 and CDR2 (germline): SQVTM, ANQGSEA. This CDR3 contains 12 residues. The V end was cut by 5 bases, the J end by 1 base, with 8 bases between. The CDR3 loop is CSVKGGNTEAFF. The CDR3 nucleotides are TGCAGCGTTAAAGGGGGGAACACTGAAGCTTTCTTT.

The sample holds a few counts of this clone. Here the CDR3 reads CASSEWSGSNYGYTF. The CDR3, as DNA: TGTGCCAGCAGTGAATGGTCAGGGAGTAACTATGGCTACACCTTC. V is TRBV6-1 and J is TRBJ1-2; possibly TRBD1 for D (5 bases). CDR3 length equals 15 residues. V dropped 2 bases and J dropped 1 base, with 11 bases sitting between them. The germline V gene encodes CDR1 MNHNS and CDR2 SASEGT.